This T cell receptor (beta chain) was sequenced for a study of breast tumors, draining lymph nodes, adjacent tissues. Axillary draining lymph nodes of breast cancer patients supplied the node samples. TCRdb redid the calling of the multiplex PCR reads with MiXCR, one entry per CDR3 protein. Here the sample spans fewer than 85,000 distinct CDR3 sequences, roughly a fifth being singletons. At least ten counts were recorded for this clonotype. Between the trimmed V and J ends, which lost 0 bases and 0 bases, there was a span of 9 bases. The CDR3 loop spans 15 amino acids. Germline V gene data show CDR1 as SGHTA and CDR2 as FQGNSA.

This TCR was recovered from a female donor with breast cancer. Some clones in this sample may be carry-over from other donors' samples. Sequenced material: axillary lymph node tissue. V is TRBV7-2 and J is TRBJ2-7; D gene uncertain. The CDR3 region has the DNA TGTGCCAGCAGCTTAGCTTATGGAAGCTCCTACGAGCAGTACTTC. Its protein product is CASSLAYGSSYEQYF.